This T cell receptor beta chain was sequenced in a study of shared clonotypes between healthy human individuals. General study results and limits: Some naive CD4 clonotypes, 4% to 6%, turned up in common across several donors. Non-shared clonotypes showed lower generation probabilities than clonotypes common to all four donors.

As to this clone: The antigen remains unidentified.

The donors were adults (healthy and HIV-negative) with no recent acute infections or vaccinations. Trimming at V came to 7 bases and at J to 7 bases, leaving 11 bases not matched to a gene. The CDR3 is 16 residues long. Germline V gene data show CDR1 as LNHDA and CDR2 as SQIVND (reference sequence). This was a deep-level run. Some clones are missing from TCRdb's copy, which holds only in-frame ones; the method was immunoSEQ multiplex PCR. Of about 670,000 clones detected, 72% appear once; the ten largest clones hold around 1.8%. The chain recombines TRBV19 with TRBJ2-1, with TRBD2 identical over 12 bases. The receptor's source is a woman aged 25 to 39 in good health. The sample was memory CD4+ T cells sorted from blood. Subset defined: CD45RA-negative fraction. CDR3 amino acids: CASKSTSGRTSNEQFF. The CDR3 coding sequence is TGTGCCAGTAAGTCCACTAGCGGGAGGACATCGAATGAGCAGTTCTTC.